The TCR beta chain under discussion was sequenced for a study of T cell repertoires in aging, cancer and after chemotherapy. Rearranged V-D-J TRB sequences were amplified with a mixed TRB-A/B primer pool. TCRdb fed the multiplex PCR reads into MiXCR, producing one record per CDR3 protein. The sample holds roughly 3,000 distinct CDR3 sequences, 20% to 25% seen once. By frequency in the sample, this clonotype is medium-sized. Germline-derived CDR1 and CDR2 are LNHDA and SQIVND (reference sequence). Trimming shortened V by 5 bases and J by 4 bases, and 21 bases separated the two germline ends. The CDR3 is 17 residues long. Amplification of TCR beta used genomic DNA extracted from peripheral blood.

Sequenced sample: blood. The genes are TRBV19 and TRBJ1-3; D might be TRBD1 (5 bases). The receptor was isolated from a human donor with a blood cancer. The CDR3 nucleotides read TGTGCCAGTAGTCCTCAAGGAACGGCAGGGCCAGGAAACACCATATATTTT. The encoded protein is CASSPQGTAGPGNTIYF.